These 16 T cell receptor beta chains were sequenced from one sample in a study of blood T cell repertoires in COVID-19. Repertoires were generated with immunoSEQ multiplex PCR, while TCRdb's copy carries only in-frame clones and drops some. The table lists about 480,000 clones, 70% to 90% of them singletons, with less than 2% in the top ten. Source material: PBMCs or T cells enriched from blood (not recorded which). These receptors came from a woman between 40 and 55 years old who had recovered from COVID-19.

The CDR3 reads CASSQEAGRDDEQFF. The CDR3 DNA reads TGCGCCAGCAGCCAAGAGGCCGGGAGGGACGATGAGCAGTTCTTC. The chain employs TRBV4-3 and TRBJ2-1; 8 nucleotides agree with TRBD2. Trimming removed 0 bases from V and 8 bases from J; junction bases left unmatched: 6. Per the germline V gene, CDR1 is LGHNA and CDR2 is YSLEER. The CDR3 has 15 residues.

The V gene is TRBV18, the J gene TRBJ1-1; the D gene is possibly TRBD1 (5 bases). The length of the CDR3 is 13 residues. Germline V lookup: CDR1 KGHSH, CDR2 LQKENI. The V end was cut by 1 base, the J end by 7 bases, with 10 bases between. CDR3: CASSPLTGLEAFF. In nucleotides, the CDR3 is TGTGCCAGCTCACCACTGACGGGACTTGAAGCTTTCTTT.

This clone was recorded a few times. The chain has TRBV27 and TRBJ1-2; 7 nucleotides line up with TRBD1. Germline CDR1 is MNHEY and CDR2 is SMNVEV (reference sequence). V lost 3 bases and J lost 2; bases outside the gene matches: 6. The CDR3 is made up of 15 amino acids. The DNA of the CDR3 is TGTGCCAGCAGTTTGACAGGGAACAGCAACTATGGCTACACCTTC. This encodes CASSLTGNSNYGYTF.

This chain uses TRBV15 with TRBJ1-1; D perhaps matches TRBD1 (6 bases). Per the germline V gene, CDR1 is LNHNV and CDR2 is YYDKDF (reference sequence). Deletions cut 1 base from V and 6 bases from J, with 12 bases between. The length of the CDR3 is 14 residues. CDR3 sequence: CATSRAGTIAEAFF. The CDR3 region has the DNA TGTGCCACCAGCAGAGCGGGGACAATCGCTGAAGCTTTCTTT.

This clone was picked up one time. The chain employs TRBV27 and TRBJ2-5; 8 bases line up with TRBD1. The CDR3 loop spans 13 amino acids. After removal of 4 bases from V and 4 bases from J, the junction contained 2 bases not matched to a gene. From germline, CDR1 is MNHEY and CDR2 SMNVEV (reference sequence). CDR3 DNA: TGTGCCAGCAGTTACAGGGGGATAGAGACCCAGTACTTC. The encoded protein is CASSYRGIETQYF.

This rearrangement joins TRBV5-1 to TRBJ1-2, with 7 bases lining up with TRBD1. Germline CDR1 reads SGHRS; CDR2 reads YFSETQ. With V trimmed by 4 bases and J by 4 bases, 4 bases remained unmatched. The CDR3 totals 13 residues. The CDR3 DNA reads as TGCGCCAGCAGCCCGGGACAGAGCTATGGCTACACCTTC. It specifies CASSPGQSYGYTF.

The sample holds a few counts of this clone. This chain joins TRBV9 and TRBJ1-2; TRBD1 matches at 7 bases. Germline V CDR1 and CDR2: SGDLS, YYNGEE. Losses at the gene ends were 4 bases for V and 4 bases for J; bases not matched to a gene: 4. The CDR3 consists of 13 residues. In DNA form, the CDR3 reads TGTGCCAGCAGCTCTCGGACAGGCTATGGCTACACCTTC. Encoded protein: CASSSRTGYGYTF. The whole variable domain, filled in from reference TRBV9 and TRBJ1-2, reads DSGVTQTPKHLITATGQRVTLRCSPRSGDLSVYWYQQSLDQGLQFLIQYYNGEERAKGNILERFSAQQFPDLHSELNLSSLELGDSALYFCASSSRTGYGYTFGSGTRLTVV.

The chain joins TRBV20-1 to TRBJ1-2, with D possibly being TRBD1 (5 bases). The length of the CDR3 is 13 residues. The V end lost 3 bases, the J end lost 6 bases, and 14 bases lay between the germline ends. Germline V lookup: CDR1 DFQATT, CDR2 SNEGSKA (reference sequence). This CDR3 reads CSASGGDDHGYTF. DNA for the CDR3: TGCAGTGCTAGTGGGGGGGACGACCATGGCTACACCTTC.

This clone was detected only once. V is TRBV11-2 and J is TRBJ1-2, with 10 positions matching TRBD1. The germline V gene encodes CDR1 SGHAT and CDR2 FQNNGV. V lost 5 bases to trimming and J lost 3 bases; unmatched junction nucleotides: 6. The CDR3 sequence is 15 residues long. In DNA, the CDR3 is TGTGCCAGCAGCCGATTAGGGACAGGGGACTATGGCTACACCTTC. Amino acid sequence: CASSRLGTGDYGYTF.

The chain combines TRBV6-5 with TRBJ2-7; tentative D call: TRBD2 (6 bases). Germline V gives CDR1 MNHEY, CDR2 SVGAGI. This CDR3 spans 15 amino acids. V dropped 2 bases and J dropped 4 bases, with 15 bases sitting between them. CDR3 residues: CASSYTPGVKYEQYF. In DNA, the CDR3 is TGTGCCAGCAGTTACACGCCGGGAGTGAAGTACGAGCAGTACTTC.

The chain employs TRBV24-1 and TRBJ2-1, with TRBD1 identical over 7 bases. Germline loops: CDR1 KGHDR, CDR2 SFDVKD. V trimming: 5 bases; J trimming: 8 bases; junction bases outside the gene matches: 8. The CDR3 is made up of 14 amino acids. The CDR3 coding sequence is TGTGCCACCAGTGGACAGGGTGATATCGATGAGCAGTTCTTC. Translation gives CATSGQGDIDEQFF.

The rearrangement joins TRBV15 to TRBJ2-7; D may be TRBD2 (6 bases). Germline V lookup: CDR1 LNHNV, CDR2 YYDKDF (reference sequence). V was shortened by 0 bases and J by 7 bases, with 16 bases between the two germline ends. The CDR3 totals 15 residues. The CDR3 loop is CATSRENPGGGEQYF. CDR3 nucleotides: TGTGCCACCAGCAGAGAAAATCCAGGAGGAGGGGAGCAGTACTTC.

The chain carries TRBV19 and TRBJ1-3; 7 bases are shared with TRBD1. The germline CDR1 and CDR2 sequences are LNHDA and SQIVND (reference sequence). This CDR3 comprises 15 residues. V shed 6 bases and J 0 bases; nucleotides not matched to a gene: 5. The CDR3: CASRNPGGSGNTIYF. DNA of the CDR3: TGTGCCAGTAGAAACCCAGGGGGCTCTGGAAACACCATATATTTT.

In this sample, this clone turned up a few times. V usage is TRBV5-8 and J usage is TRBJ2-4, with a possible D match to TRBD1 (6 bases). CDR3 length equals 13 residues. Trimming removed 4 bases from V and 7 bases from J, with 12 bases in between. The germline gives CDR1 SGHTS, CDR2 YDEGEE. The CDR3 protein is CASSRDKTNIQYF. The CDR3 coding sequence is TGTGCCAGCAGCCGGGACAAGACCAACATTCAGTACTTC.

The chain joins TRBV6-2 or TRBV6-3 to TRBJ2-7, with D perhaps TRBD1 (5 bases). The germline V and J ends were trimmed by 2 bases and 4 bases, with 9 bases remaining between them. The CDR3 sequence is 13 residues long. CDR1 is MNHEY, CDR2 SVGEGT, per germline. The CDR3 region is CASSYVDSYEQYF. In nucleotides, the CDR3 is TGTGCCAGCAGTTACGTAGACAGTTACGAGCAGTACTTC.

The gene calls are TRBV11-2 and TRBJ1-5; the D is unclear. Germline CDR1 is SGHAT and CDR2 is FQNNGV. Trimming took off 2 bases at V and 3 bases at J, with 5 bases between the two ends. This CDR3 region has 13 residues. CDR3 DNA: TGTGCCAGCAGCTTAATGGCCAATCAGCCCCAGCATTTT. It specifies CASSLMANQPQHF.